This T cell receptor (beta chain) came from a study of blood T cell repertoires in COVID-19. Background on the study: Specimens from acute and convalescent COVID-19 originated in the United States, Italy and Spain. Sources were T cells, B-cell-depleted T cells, or PBMCs; the material itself was cDNA or gDNA.

In the original analysis: Counts of nucleated cells, estimated from reference gene primer amplification, were obtained. Libraries were prepared by immunoSEQ multiplex PCR; TCRdb keeps only in-frame clonotypes and omits some of them. V and J calls and clone size follow that table, whereas D and trimming were derived from the DNA. This table holds tens of thousands of clones, around 82% found once. The germline CDR1 and CDR2 sequences are MDHEN and SYDVKM. V gave up 9 bases and J gave up 2 bases; unmatched junction bases: 10. This CDR3 is built from 15 residues. This clonotype was obtained from a man aged 45 to 65 with active COVID-19. What was sequenced was peripheral blood. The chain joins TRBV28 to TRBJ1-2; 9 bases are shared with TRBD1. The CDR3 sequence: CASRGTGPSNYGYTF. The CDR3 DNA sequence: TGTGCCAGTCGCGGGACAGGGCCTTCCAACTATGGCTACACCTTC.